This T cell receptor beta chain was identified in a study of cytomegalovirus exposure and HLA in healthy donors (dated by TCRdb to the late 2010s). In the study overall: The 666 repertoires of the first cohort and the 95 to 150 validation repertoires were produced on the same platform, according to a later analysis. High-throughput TCR immunosequencing, statistical association of individual TCRs with disease status, and machine learning were combined to predict cytomegalovirus infection status. The study aimed to test whether cataloging public T cell receptors could reveal signatures of past pathogen exposure. Along with the approximately 700-subject first cohort, a separate validation cohort of over a hundred different subjects was used. What the study reported, not specific to this receptor: It was suggested by the authors that the approach could potentially be generalized to other disease states and immunological phenotypes. The classifier was reported to diagnose cytomegalovirus status with high specificity and sensitivity in both the original and validation cohorts. While some public TCRs were present in many individuals, most TCR sequences turned up only very rarely across donors. The study listed 170 or so TCR beta chains as associated with cytomegalovirus. Subsequent analysis determined that TCRs grouped into clusters in the first cohort also showed a tendency toward co-occurrence across the roughly 130 validation repertoires, and 94% of cluster scores exceeded 0. All 120 or so repertoires were used to score co-occurrence in the validation cohort in a later analysis, because that analysis had no HLA typing for the cohort. In vitro tests confirmed that a few of the cytomegalovirus-associated TCR beta chains recognize cytomegalovirus antigens.

The germline V gene specifies MGHRA as CDR1 and YSYEKL as CDR2. Including the terminal cysteine and phenylalanine, the CDR3 comprises 15 residues. Kept here is only the CDR3 DNA, which spans 45 bases and is read in frame from base 1. At the junction V is shortened by 3 bases and J by 3 bases; bases outside the gene matches: 8. A word on this clone: What this receptor recognizes is not known. Base qualities are not provided; no much larger clone lies one nucleotide away.

Libraries were prepared through the immunoSEQ multiplex PCR assay. For the original study's pipeline: A statistical classification framework was built to diagnose cytomegalovirus status from the catalog of TCR beta chain sequences. TCRdb holds this immuneACCESS table with in-frame rearrangements only. Some clones are missing; in checked studies, unresolved V genes explain under half, and the rest has no known cause. V, J and clone size derive from that table, while D and trimming were established from the DNA sequence. The sample table holds roughly 140,000 clones, of which about 88% were seen once. The ten top clones hold around 3.4% of the sample. Separate from the approximately 670-subject first cohort, the validation cohort of roughly 110 subjects was the group to which the donors belonged.

The material sequenced was PBMCs. This TCR was recovered from a woman younger than 35 in good health and CMV-seropositive. The rearranged chain carries TRBV4-1 and TRBJ2-7; TRBD2 agrees with 7 junctional bases. The bases are TGCGCCAGCAGCCAGGGAAGCGGGACCTTCTACGAGCAGTACTTC. This yields the protein CASSQGSGTFYEQYF.